These T cell receptor beta chains were read from a single sample in a study of T cell repertoires in aging, cancer and after chemotherapy. TCRdb analysed the multiplex PCR reads with MiXCR anew, one entry per CDR3 protein. The sample lists more than 2,500 distinct CDR3 sequences, around two fifths occurring once. The specimen was blood. Receptor source: a human donor with a blood cancer. CDR3s include the opening cysteine and the closing phenylalanine or tryptophan. D genes are given only for firm matches.

j_call	d_call	v_call	cdr3_aa
TRBJ2-5	TRBD1	TRBV15	CATSTRTGTETQYF
TRBJ1-5	-	TRBV12-3/TRBV12-4	CASSPSAYSNQPQHF
TRBJ2-7	TRBD2	TRBV12-3/TRBV12-4	CASSLGRTSGRAREQYF
TRBJ2-1	TRBD1	TRBV6-6	CASRLTGGRNEQFF
TRBJ2-3	TRBD2	TRBV12-3/TRBV12-4	CASSSPGTSGTDTQYF
TRBJ2-1	TRBD2	TRBV15	CATSPSRTSGSEQFF
TRBJ1-1	TRBD1	TRBV6-1	CAISEYRDRHFMNTEAFF
TRBJ2-2	-	TRBV6-2/TRBV6-3	CASSYGTGRTGELFF
TRBJ2-1	-	TRBV6-5	CASSYDRSYNEQFF
TRBJ2-3	-	TRBV30	CAWGSGSADTQYF
TRBJ1-6	-	TRBV5-4	CASSSGTRNSPLHF
TRBJ2-5	TRBD2	TRBV5-4	CASSSTFSVSGSEETQYF
TRBJ1-1	-	TRBV28	CASSLKGRGAFF
TRBJ2-3	-	TRBV29-1	CSVGKGGATDTQYF
TRBJ2-1	TRBD2	TRBV6-1	CASIFSGSGNEQFF
TRBJ2-3	TRBD1	TRBV19	CASSHRGFSTDTQYF